This TCR beta chain was sequenced during a study of T-cell memory formation after mild COVID-19. Study in general: TCR clusters were largely donor specific. The study, taken as a whole, reports: Several responding clones turned up in pre-infection memory, indicating that cross-reactive memory may have taken part.

Concerning this clonotype: Its antigen is undetermined.

The CDR3 extends over 15 amino acids. The J segment lost 3 bases and the V segment lost 5 bases, leaving 4 bases of the junction unmatched. TCR alpha and TCR beta cDNA libraries carrying sample barcodes and UMIs were produced by 5'RACE using constant-segment primers. TCRdb recomputed calls from the 5' RACE reads with MiXCR, one row per CDR3 protein. The repertoire includes approximately 290,000 distinct CDR3 sequences, approximately 7.6% of them detected once, and approximately 23% sits in the top ten. Sequencing was done on a sample of PBMCs or a T cell subset sorted from them (not recorded which). This sequence joins TRBV12-3 or TRBV12-4 and TRBJ1-2; 12 bases match TRBD1. The receptor's source is a man younger than 35 who had mild COVID-19 (a few samples of this study predate the infection). Cell type and time point are not known. Written as DNA, the CDR3 is TGTGCCAGCAGTACCGGGACAGGGGGCTACTATGGCTACACCTTC. Its protein product is CASSTGTGGYYGYTF.